The next 7 T cell receptor beta chains were all read from a single sample in a study of OX40 agonist ivuxolimab in advanced cancers. Profiled with immunoSEQ multiplex PCR; TCRdb holds only in-frame clones, not every one. Of around 26,000 clones listed, roughly four fifths were seen once; the top ten hold 20% to 25%. Sequenced material: CD4+ or CD8+ T cells sorted from blood, taken in a trial of the OX40 agonist ivuxolimab. The receptors were sampled from an adult with an advanced solid tumor such as melanoma, head and neck, liver or kidney cancer.

The chain links TRBV20-1 to TRBJ2-1; D is undetermined. Germline lookup yields CDR1 DFQATT and CDR2 SNEGSKA (reference sequence). Trimming pared 3 bases from V and 5 bases from J, leaving 5 bases between. The CDR3 contains 11 residues. The CDR3 nucleotides are TGCAGTGCTAGCGAACACAATGAGCAGTTCTTC. It yields the protein CSASEHNEQFF.

This chain connects TRBV27 to TRBJ1-2; 10 bases are shared with TRBD1. The CDR3 runs to 14 residues. CDR1 and CDR2 (germline): MNHEY, SMNVEV (reference sequence). After removal of 6 bases from V and 7 bases from J, the junction contained 8 bases not matched to a gene. The CDR3 bases are TGTGCCAGCAGCCCCGGGACAGGGGTTGCTGGCTACACCTTC. This encodes CASSPGTGVAGYTF.

The chain couples TRBV11-2 to TRBJ2-5; possible D gene TRBD2, 6 bases. The J call is uncertain, as TRBJ2-7 better fits the DNA end. Germline CDR1 reads SGHAT; CDR2 reads FQNNGV. CDR3 length: 15 residues. In nucleotides, the CDR3 is TGTGCCAGCACCCCGATGGGGGGTAGCTCCTACGAGCAGTACTTC. This codes for CASTPMGGSSYEQYF.

This chain connects TRBV27 to TRBJ2-1; 10 bases map to TRBD2. This CDR3 has 14 residues. Trimming took 7 bases from V and 4 from J; bases not matched to a gene: 4. Germline CDR1 is MNHEY and CDR2 is SMNVEV (reference sequence). This CDR3 reads CASIAGGVYNEQFF. For the CDR3, the DNA is TGTGCCAGCATAGCGGGGGGCGTTTACAATGAGCAGTTCTTC.

The gene calls are TRBV5-1 and TRBJ1-4, with no clear D. Germline V gene sequence: CDR1 SGHRS, CDR2 YFSETQ. This CDR3 region has 15 residues. With 0 bases removed from V and 6 bases from J, the gap between germline ends came to 12 bases. CDR3 DNA sequence: TGCGCCAGCAGCTTGGCCGAAGGAGGCGATGAAAAACTGTTTTTT. Its translation is CASSLAEGGDEKLFF.

The CDR3 nucleotides are TGTGCCAGCAGCTTTCCAGCGGGGGGGAACACCGGGGAGCTGTTTTTT. Translation: CASSFPAGGNTGELFF. V and J are TRBV13 and TRBJ2-2; TRBD2 matches 9 bases. This CDR3 has 16 residues. From germline, CDR1 is PRHDT and CDR2 FYEKMQ (reference sequence). With 3 bases clipped from V and 1 base from J, the junction kept 3 bases outside the gene matches.

This clone is large by share. The gene calls are TRBV7-2 and TRBJ1-2; D is unresolved. The CDR3 is made up of 14 amino acids. Germline lookup yields CDR1 SGHTA and CDR2 FQGNSA. The ends were cut back, 5 bases at V and 2 bases at J, with 12 bases in the middle. In DNA form, the CDR3 reads TGTGCCAGCAGCATTCCCGGGGAGAACTATGGCTACACCTTC. Translating it yields CASSIPGENYGYTF.